This TCR beta chain was observed in a study of CD8+CD57+ T cells in acquired aplastic anemia (dated by TCRdb to the late 2010s). Describing the broader study: Extracted DNA from sorted CD4+ and CD8+ cells averaged around 3.2 ug, ranging from about 0.19 to 30 ug. Healthy donor samples averaged approximately 10 million reads for CD4+ and 11 million to 14 million for CD8+ cells.

Genomic DNA was used as template for profiling of TCR beta VDJ combinations and CDR3 sequences. TCR repertoire sequencing was run on an Illumina HiSeq 2000. The authors' pipeline ran thus. Repertoire assessment relied on Simpson's diversity index, CDR3 size and DJ length profiles, and TRBV/TRBJ rearrangement plots. The immunodominant clone was defined as the most abundant DNA sequence in deep sequencing data. CDR3 amino acid sequences were screened for sharing across subjects and compared with published repertoires and the VDJdb database. TCRdb reprocessing: public reads trimmed at Q25 with fastp, clones called with MiXCR, in-frame beta chains kept. CDR3 protein duplicates are merged, each entry listing the most common genes and DNA. What appears here as the V and J calls and clone size reflects TCRdb's work, not the paper's. The sample data list tens of thousands of distinct CDR3 sequences, and 76% of these were observed just once. The ten largest account for under 25% of the sample.

In this study, sorted CD4+ and CD8+ T cells from the blood of healthy subjects and of severe aplastic anemia patients had their TCR repertoires deep-sequenced. Ficoll-Paque density gradient centrifugation was used to isolate peripheral blood mononuclear cells. Before DNA extraction, CD4+ and CD8+ T cells were sorted by FACS or by magnetic beads. Based on the germline V gene, the CDR1 and CDR2 sequences are SNHLY and FYNNEI. Measured from the cysteine to the phenylalanine, the CDR3 is 15 residues long. Only CDR3 DNA remains: 45 bases, in frame from the first base. Ends trimmed: V by 6 bases, J by 8 bases; bases unmatched to a gene: 7. What the authors observed across the whole study: No significant difference in CD8+ Simpson's diversity was found between patients and healthy controls (P=0.060). Nearly 30 CD8+ CDR3 sequences were found in both patients and controls but appeared to be highly expressed in patients and within the immunodominant clones of the patients.

Comments on this clonotype: Its antigen specificity is not known. Per-base quality was not reported, and no clone a single base away is much larger than it.

The origin of this receptor is a human donor in good health, serving as a control. The sequence joins TRBV2 to TRBJ1-6, with 10 middle bases fitting TRBD1. The material sequenced was sorted CD4+, CD8+, or CD8+CD57+ T cells (not recorded which) from PBMCs. In nucleotides, the sequence is TGTGCCAGCAGCGGACAGGGGGGCGGTCATTCACCCCTCCACTTT. This codes for CASSGQGGGHSPLHF. With all but the CDR3 taken from the reference TRBV2 and TRBJ1-6 genes, the full variable domain is: EPEVTQTPSHQVTQMGQEVILRCVPISNHLYFYWYRQILGQKVEFLVSFYNNEISEKSEIFDDQFSVERPDGSNFTLKIRSTKLEDSAMYFCASSGQGGGHSPLHFGNGTRLTVT.